The clone carrying this TCR beta chain was recorded only once. This entry is derived from a study of OX40 agonist ivuxolimab in advanced cancers. As for the study in general: Previous treatment with anti-PD-1, anti-PD-L1 or anti-CTLA-4 therapy was allowed; less than 45% had received some.

The data were produced by immunoSEQ multiplex PCR, yet TCRdb's version contains in-frame clones alone and is incomplete. The sample has around 100,000 clones; 75% to 95% are singletons. Germline lookup yields CDR1 MDHEN and CDR2 SYDVKM. This CDR3 contains 18 residues. The V and J ends lost 4 bases and 0 bases, in that order; junction bases with no gene match: 12. The chain has TRBV28 and TRBJ1-2; 9 positions agree with TRBD1. The sequencing used CD4+ or CD8+ T cells sorted from blood, collected in a trial of the OX40 agonist ivuxolimab. This TCR derives from an adult with an advanced solid tumor such as melanoma, head and neck, liver or kidney cancer. The CDR3 DNA is TGTGCCAGCAGTTCAGCGACAGGGGGGCTGATGGCTAACTATGGCTACACCTTC. Protein product: CASSSATGGLMANYGYTF.